The clone carrying this T cell receptor (beta chain) appeared a single time. The antigen is unknown. The data originate from a study of STAT5B mutations in CD4+ large granular lymphocyte leukemia. The survey-level immunoSEQ assay was used. Sequenced by immunoSEQ multiplex PCR; TCRdb stores in-frame clones only, minus some. The data hold about 34,000 clones, with more than 65% observed a single time. Controls came from buffy coats of healthy blood donors. General observations from the study: Approximately 25% of private leukemic clonotypes occurred rarely in other patients' non-leukemic repertoires.

Looked up from germline, CDR1 is SGDLS and CDR2 is YYNGEE. V was cut by 3 bases and J by 3 bases, with 15 bases left in between. The CDR3 extends over 15 amino acids. The TCR was taken from a human donor in good health. Sequencing used CD4+ T cells from blood buffy coats. The genes are TRBV9 and TRBJ2-5, with D possibly being TRBD1 (7 bases). CDR3 amino acids: CASSAGPRGEETQYF. The CDR3 region has the DNA TGTGCCAGCAGCGCCGGGCCCAGGGGGGAAGAGACCCAGTACTTC.